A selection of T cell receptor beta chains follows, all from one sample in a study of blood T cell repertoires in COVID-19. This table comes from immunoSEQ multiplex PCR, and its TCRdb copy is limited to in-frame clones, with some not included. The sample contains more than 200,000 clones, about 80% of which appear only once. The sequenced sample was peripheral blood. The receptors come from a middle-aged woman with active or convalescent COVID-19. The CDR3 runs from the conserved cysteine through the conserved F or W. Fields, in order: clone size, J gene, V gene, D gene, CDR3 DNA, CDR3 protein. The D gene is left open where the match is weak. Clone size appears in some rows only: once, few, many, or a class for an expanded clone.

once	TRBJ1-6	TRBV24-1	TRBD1	TGTGCCACCACCCCTACAGGGGAGCATTCACCCCTCCACTTT	CATTPTGEHSPLHF
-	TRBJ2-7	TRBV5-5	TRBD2	TGTGCCAGCAGCTCTACACCGATGACTAGCGGACCCTACGAGCAGTACTTC	CASSSTPMTSGPYEQYF
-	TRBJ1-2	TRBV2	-	TGTGCCCTCGGGAGGGGGGGTCACTATGGCTACACCTTC	CALGRGGHYGYTF
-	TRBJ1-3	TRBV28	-	TGTGCCAGCAGTTTACGGACAGCTAGCTCTGGAAACACCATATATTTT	CASSLRTASSGNTIYF
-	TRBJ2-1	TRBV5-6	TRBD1	TGTGCCAGCAGCTTGGACAGGGGGAGCTCCTACAATGAGCAGTTCTTC	CASSLDRGSSYNEQFF
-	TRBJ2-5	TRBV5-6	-	TGTGCCAGCAGCCGACAGGTCCTGGAGACCCAGTACTTC	CASSRQVLETQYF
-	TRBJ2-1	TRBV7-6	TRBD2	TGTGCCAGCACCGGAGTCCCTAGCGGGGGCTACAATGAGCAGTTCTTC	CASTGVPSGGYNEQFF
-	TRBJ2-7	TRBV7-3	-	TGTGCCAGCAGCTTAGGCGGGACAGCCTACGAGCAGTACTTC	CASSLGGTAYEQYF
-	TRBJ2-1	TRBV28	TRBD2	TGTGCCAGCAGTTCCAGCGGGAGTGCGGTCCTCTTC	CASSSSGSAVLF
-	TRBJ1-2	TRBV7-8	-	TGTGCCAGCAGCTTAGCCCGGGACACCAGCTATGGCTACACCTTC	CASSLARDTSYGYTF
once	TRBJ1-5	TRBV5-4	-	TGTGCCAGCAGCCGAAAGGGGGGGGGTCAGCCCCAGCATTTT	CASSRKGGGQPQHF
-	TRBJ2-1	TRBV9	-	TGTGCCAGCAGCGTCGACACTCTCTCCTACAATGAGCAGTTCTTC	CASSVDTLSYNEQFF
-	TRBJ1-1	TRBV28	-	TGTGCCAGCAGTTTACTCAAGGACTGGCGGGAAGCTTTCTTT	CASSLLKDWREAFF
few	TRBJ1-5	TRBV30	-	TGTGCCTGGAGCCTCGGAGGGATAATTCAGCCCCAGCATTTT	CAWSLGGIIQPQHF
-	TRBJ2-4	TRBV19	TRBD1	TGTGCCAGTACCCGCGGAGCAGGGGGCCCGTCCAAAAACATTCAGTACTTC	CASTRGAGGPSKNIQYF
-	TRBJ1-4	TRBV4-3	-	TGCGCCAGCAGCCAAGACAGGGTGACTAATGAAAAACTGTTTTTT	CASSQDRVTNEKLFF
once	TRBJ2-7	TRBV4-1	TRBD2	TGCGCCAGCAGCCAAGATATATCCGGGACTAGCGGATACGAGCAGTACTTC	CASSQDISGTSGYEQYF
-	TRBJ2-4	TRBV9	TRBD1	TGTGCCAGCAGCGTAGGTCCTCGGGACAGGGGATACATTCAGTACTTC	CASSVGPRDRGYIQYF
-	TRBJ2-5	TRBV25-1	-	TGTGCCAGCAGTGAAGGAGACAGGGGAGGGGTGGAGACCCAGTACTTC	CASSEGDRGGVETQYF
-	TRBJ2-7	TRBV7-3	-	TGTGCCAGCAGCTTAAGGGCAGGGGGGTCCTACGAGCAGTACTTC	CASSLRAGGSYEQYF
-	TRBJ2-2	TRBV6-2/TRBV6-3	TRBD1	TGTGCCAGCAGATACCGGGACAGGGCCCCCACCGGGGAGCTGTTTTTT	CASRYRDRAPTGELFF
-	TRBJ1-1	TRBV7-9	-	TGTGCCAGCAGCTTAGGACAGAACACTGAAGCTTTCTTT	CASSLGQNTEAFF